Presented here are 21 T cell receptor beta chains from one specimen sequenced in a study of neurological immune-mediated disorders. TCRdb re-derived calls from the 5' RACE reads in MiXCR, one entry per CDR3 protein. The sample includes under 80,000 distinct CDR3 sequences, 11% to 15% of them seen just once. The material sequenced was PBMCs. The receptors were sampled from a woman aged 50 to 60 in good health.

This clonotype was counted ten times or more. CDR3 amino acids: CASSLTGDTEAFF. Here the CDR3 DNA reads TGCGCCAGCAGTTTAACAGGGGACACTGAAGCTTTCTTT. This chain joins TRBV5-1 and TRBJ1-1; TRBD1 matches 7 bases. Looked up from germline, CDR1 is SGHRS and CDR2 is YFSETQ. This CDR3 region has 13 residues. Trimming removed 5 bases from V and 3 bases from J; junction bases left unmatched: 4.

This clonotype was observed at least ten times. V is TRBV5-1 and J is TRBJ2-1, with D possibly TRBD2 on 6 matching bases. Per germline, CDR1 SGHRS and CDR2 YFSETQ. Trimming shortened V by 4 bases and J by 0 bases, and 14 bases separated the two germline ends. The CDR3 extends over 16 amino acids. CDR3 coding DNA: TGCGCCAGCAGCCGGGGTGACGGGAGCTCCTACAATGAGCAGTTCTTC. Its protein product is CASSRGDGSSYNEQFF.

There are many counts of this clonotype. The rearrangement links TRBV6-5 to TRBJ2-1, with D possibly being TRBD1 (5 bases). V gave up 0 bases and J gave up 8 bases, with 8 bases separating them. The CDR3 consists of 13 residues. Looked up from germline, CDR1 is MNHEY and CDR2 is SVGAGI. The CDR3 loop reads CASSYSGRDEQFF. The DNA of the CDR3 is TGTGCCAGCAGTTACTCCGGCAGGGATGAGCAGTTCTTC.

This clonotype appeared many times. In DNA form, the CDR3 reads TGTGCCAGCGGCGGGGACAGGGGTTTACACGAGCAGTACTTC. Amino acid sequence: CASGGDRGLHEQYF. The rearrangement links TRBV28 to TRBJ2-7; 10 positions match TRBD1. Germline-derived CDR1 and CDR2 are MDHEN and SYDVKM. Trimming at V came to 8 bases and at J to 5 bases, leaving 9 bases not matched to a gene. The CDR3 contains 14 residues.

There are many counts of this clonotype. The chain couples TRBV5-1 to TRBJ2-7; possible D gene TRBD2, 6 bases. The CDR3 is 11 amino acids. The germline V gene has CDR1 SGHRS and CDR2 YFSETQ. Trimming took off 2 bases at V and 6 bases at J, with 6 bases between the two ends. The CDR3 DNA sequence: TGCGCCAGCAGCTTCGGGGGCGAGCAGTACTTC. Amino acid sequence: CASSFGGEQYF.

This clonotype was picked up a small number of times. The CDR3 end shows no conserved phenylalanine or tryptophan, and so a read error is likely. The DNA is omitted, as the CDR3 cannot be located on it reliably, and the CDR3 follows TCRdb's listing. CDR3: CSARDPMGVKGGYSL. The V call is TRBV20-1, the J call TRBJ1-2; the D call of TRBD1 is as the table states it, not checked on the DNA. Looked up from germline, CDR1 is DFQATT and CDR2 is SNEGSKA (reference sequence). The CDR3 contains 15 residues when both ends are counted.

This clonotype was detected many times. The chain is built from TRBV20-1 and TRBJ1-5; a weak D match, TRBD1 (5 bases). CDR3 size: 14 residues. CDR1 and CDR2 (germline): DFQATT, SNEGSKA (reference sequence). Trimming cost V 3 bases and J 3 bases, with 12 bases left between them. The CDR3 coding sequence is TGCAGTGCTAGGGGGGTGGGGACCAATCAGCCCCAGCATTTT. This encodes CSARGVGTNQPQHF.

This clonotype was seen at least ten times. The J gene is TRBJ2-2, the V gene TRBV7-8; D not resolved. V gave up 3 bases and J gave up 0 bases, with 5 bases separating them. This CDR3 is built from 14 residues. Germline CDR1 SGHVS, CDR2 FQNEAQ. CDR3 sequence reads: CASSFRTNTGELFF. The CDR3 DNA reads TGTGCCAGCAGCTTTCGAACGAACACCGGGGAGCTGTTTTTT.

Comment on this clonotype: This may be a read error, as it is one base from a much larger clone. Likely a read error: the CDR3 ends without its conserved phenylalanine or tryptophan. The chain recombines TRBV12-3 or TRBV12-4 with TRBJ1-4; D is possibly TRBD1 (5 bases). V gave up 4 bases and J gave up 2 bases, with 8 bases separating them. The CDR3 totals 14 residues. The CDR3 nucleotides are TGTGCCAGCAGTTCCAGGGTGACTAATGAAAAACTGTTTTTA. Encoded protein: CASSSRVTNEKLFL.

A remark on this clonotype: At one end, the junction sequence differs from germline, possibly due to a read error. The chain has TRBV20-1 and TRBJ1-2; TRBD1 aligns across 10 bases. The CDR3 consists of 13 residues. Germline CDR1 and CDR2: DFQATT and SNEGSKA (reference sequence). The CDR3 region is CSVTGQGWDGHTF. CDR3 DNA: TGCAGTGTTACGGGACAGGGGTGGGATGGCCACACCTTC.

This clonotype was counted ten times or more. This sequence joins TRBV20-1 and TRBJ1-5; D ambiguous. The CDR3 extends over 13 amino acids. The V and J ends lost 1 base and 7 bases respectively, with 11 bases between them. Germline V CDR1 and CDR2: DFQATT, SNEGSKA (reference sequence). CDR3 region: CSARVRVGQPQHF. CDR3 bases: TGCAGTGCTAGAGTAAGGGTAGGACAGCCCCAGCATTTT.

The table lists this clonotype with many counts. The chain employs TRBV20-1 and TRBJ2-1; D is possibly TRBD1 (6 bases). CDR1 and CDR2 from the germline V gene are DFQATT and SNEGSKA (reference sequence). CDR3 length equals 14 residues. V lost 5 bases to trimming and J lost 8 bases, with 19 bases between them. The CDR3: CSARDRRISHEQFF. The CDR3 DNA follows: TGCAGTGCTCGCGACAGGCGAATATCTCATGAGCAGTTCTTC.

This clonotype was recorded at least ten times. DNA for the CDR3: TGTGCCAGCAGCTTGGGACAGGGGACAGATACGCAGTATTTT. It yields the protein CASSLGQGTDTQYF. This sequence joins TRBV7-2 and TRBJ2-3, with TRBD1 matching 10 bases. The germline V gene has CDR1 SGHTA and CDR2 FQGNSA. The CDR3 has 14 residues. V was clipped by 3 bases and J by 3 bases; unmatched bases: 0.

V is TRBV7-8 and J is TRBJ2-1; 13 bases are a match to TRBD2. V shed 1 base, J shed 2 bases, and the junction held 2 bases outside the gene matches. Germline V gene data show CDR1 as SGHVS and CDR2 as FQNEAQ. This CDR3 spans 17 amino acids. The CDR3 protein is CASSLGGLAGAYNEQFF. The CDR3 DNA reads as TGTGCCAGCAGCTTAGGAGGACTAGCGGGGGCCTACAATGAGCAGTTCTTC.

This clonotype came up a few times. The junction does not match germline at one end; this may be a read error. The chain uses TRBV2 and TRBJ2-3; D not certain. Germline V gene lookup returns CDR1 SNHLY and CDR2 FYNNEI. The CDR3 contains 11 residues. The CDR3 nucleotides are TGTGCCAGCAGCGAAGCAGATACGCAGTATTTT. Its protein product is CASSEADTQYF. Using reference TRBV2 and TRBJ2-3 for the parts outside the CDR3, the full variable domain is EPEVTQTPSHQVTQMGQEVILRCVPISNHLYFYWYRQILGQKVEFLVSFYNNEISEKSEIFDDQFSVERPDGSNFTLKIRSTKLEDSAMYFCASSEADTQYFGPGTRLTVL.

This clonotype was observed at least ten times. In nucleotides, the CDR3 is TGCGCCAGCAGCCCCAGAACGGACAGCACTGAAGCTTTCTTT. It yields the protein CASSPRTDSTEAFF. The rearrangement links TRBV5-1 to TRBJ1-1; D might be TRBD1 (6 bases). V lost 4 bases to trimming and J lost 4 bases, with 14 bases between them. The CDR3 loop spans 14 amino acids. Germline V lookup: CDR1 SGHRS, CDR2 YFSETQ.

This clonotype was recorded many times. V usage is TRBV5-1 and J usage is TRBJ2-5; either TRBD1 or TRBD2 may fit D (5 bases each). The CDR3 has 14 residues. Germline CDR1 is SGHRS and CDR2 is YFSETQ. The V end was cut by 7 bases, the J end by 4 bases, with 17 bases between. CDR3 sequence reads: CASHLGRQGETQYF. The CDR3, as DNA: TGCGCCAGCCACTTGGGACGACAAGGAGAGACCCAGTACTTC.

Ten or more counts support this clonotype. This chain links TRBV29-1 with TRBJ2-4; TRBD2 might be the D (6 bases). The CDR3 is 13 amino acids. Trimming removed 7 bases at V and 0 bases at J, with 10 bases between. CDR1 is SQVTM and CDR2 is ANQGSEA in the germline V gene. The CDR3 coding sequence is TGCAGCGGGGGGGATGAAGCCAAAAACATTCAGTACTTC. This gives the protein CSGGDEAKNIQYF.

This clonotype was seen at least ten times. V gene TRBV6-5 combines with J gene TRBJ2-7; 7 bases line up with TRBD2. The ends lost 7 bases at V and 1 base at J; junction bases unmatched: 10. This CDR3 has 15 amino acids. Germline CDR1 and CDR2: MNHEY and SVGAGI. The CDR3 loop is CASTETSLGSYEQYF. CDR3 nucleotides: TGTGCCAGCACCGAGACTAGCCTAGGGTCCTACGAGCAGTACTTC.

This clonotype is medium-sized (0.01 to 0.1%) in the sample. The CDR3 here is CASMLTVKETQYF. The CDR3, as DNA: TGCGCCAGCATGCTTACAGTCAAAGAGACCCAGTACTTC. The chain combines TRBV5-1 with TRBJ2-5; D gene uncertain. Trimming removed 6 bases from V and 3 bases from J, with 12 bases in between. This CDR3 is 13 amino acids long. Looked up from germline, CDR1 is SGHRS and CDR2 is YFSETQ.

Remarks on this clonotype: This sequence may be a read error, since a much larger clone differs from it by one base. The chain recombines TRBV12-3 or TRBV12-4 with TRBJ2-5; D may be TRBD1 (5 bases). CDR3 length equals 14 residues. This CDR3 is CASSFGHRRENQYF. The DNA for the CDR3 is TGTGCCAGCAGCTTCGGACACCGAAGAGAGAACCAGTACTTC.